This T cell receptor (beta chain) was sequenced during a study of cytomegalovirus exposure and HLA in healthy donors. Sequenced by immunoSEQ multiplex PCR; TCRdb stores in-frame clones only, minus some. Of roughly 140,000 clones in the sample, 85% to 90% were seen once. CDR1 and CDR2 from the germline V gene are MDHEN and SYDVKM. This CDR3 has 16 amino acids. Trimming took 4 bases from V and 1 from J; bases not matched to a gene: 8. The gene calls are TRBV28 and TRBJ2-3; the match to TRBD2 covers 7 bases. This TCR derives from a woman in her late teens or twenties in good health and CMV-seropositive. Sequenced material: PBMCs. The CDR3 nucleotides read TGTGCCAGCAGTTCCGAAGAGGGAGGGGGCACAGATACGCAGTATTTT. Residues: CASSSEEGGGTDTQYF.